One sample yielded the 25 T cell receptor beta chains listed below, sequenced in a study of blood T cell repertoires in COVID-19. Sequencing was performed with immunoSEQ multiplex PCR; in TCRdb, only in-frame clones are kept and a portion is missing. The sample has under 250,000 clones; more than 85% are singletons. The sample comprised peripheral blood. The source is a man aged 60 to 69 with COVID-19, enrolled during active disease.

The chain joins TRBV9 to TRBJ1-2; 8 nucleotides match TRBD1. After removal of 0 bases from V and 2 bases from J, the junction contained 0 bases not matched to a gene. The CDR3 length is 14 residues. Germline CDR1 is SGDLS and CDR2 is YYNGEE. The CDR3 bases are TGTGCCAGCAGCGTAGGGACAGGGAACTATGGCTACACCTTC. The encoded protein is CASSVGTGNYGYTF.

This chain links TRBV10-2 with TRBJ1-5; 10 bases map to TRBD1. Germline CDR1 and CDR2: WSHSY and SAAADI. The CDR3 is made up of 17 amino acids. J was trimmed by 3 bases and V by 1 base; bases with no gene match: 6. CDR3 in amino acids: CASSEFKGQGFNQPQHF. In DNA form, the CDR3 reads TGCGCCAGCAGTGAGTTTAAGGGACAGGGGTTCAATCAGCCCCAGCATTTT.

V and J are TRBV19 and TRBJ1-5; D may be TRBD1 (5 bases). Germline CDR1 is LNHDA and CDR2 is SQIVND (reference sequence). The V and J ends lost 9 bases and 5 bases respectively, with 14 bases between them. This CDR3 has 13 amino acids. The CDR3 DNA sequence: TGTGCCAGCACCAAGGGGAACTATCAGCCCCAGCATTTT. Translated: CASTKGNYQPQHF.

The chain recombines TRBV27 with TRBJ1-1, with 7 nucleotides matching TRBD1. CDR1 and CDR2 (germline): MNHEY, SMNVEV (reference sequence). With V trimmed by 5 bases and J by 2 bases, 8 bases remained unmatched. The CDR3 is 15 residues long. This CDR3 is CASSGTAGYNTEAFF. In nucleotides, the CDR3 is TGTGCCAGCAGTGGGACAGCTGGGTATAACACTGAAGCTTTCTTT.

This chain uses TRBV5-1 with TRBJ1-2, with 9 bases fitting TRBD1. The germline gives CDR1 SGHRS, CDR2 YFSETQ. The CDR3 loop spans 13 amino acids. J lost 8 bases, V lost 3 bases, and 5 bases had no gene match. CDR3 DNA sequence: TGCGCCAGCAGCTGGGACAGGGTGAGAGGCTACACCTTC. Translated, it gives CASSWDRVRGYTF.

The chain recombines TRBV10-3 with TRBJ2-3; D is undetermined. The CDR3 runs to 14 residues. V was pared by 0 bases and J by 4 bases, with 8 bases between. Germline CDR1 is ENHRY and CDR2 is SYGVKD. This chain's CDR3 is CAISESTRPDTQYF. DNA of the CDR3: TGTGCCATCAGTGAGTCTACTCGCCCAGATACGCAGTATTTT.

This sequence joins TRBV4-1 and TRBJ1-1; TRBD1 matches at 9 bases. From germline, CDR1 is MGHRA and CDR2 YSYEKL. This CDR3 spans 15 amino acids. Unmatched junction bases numbered 7, after V lost 2 bases and J lost 6 bases. CDR3: CASSQQRQGGAEAFF. CDR3 DNA: TGCGCCAGCAGCCAACAAAGACAGGGGGGGGCTGAAGCTTTCTTT.

The chain couples TRBV5-1 to TRBJ1-5; the match to TRBD1 covers 7 bases. The CDR3 contains 16 residues. Trimming cost V 0 bases and J 4 bases; bases outside gene matches: 7. Germline CDR1 reads SGHRS; CDR2 reads YFSETQ. CDR3 sequence: CASSLGSSRGNQPQHF. CDR3 DNA sequence: TGCGCCAGCAGCTTGGGCTCGAGCAGGGGGAATCAGCCCCAGCATTTT. Together with reference TRBV5-1 and TRBJ1-5, the CDR3 gives the full variable domain: KAGVTQTPRYLIKTRGQQVTLSCSPISGHRSVSWYQQTPGQGLQFLFEYFSETQRNKGNFPGRFSGRQFSNSRSEMNVSTLELGDSALYLCASSLGSSRGNQPQHFGDGTRLSIL.

The chain joins TRBV3-1 (or the pseudogene TRBV3-2) to TRBJ1-3, with D hard to call. The CDR3 consists of 19 residues. V lost 3 bases and J lost 0, with 21 bases in between. Germline V CDR1 and CDR2: LGHDT, YNNKEL (reference sequence). CDR3 protein: CASSHQGKAGLYSGNTIYF. For the CDR3, the DNA is TGTGCCAGCAGCCACCAAGGTAAAGCGGGCCTATACTCTGGAAACACCATATATTTT.

This clone appeared a single time. The CDR3 nucleotides read TGTGCCAGCAGTTTCGCGGGAGGAGGCACAGATACGCAGTATTTT. Residues: CASSFAGGGTDTQYF. The rearrangement joins TRBV28 to TRBJ2-3; 8 bases map to TRBD2. Germline-derived CDR1 and CDR2 are MDHEN and SYDVKM. The CDR3 consists of 15 residues. The V and J ends lost 3 bases and 1 base, in that order; junction bases with no gene match: 3.

This chain joins TRBV11-1 and TRBJ2-7; 8 nucleotides match TRBD2. V lost 5 bases to trimming and J lost 5 bases; unmatched junction nucleotides: 11. Germline-derived CDR1 and CDR2 are SGHAT and FQDESV (reference sequence). The CDR3 runs 15 residues. The CDR3 loop is CASSHAAGLANEQYF. CDR3 coding DNA: TGTGCCAGCAGCCACGCCGCAGGACTAGCAAACGAGCAGTACTTC. Variable domain in full (rest from reference TRBV11-1 and TRBJ2-7): EAEVAQSPRYKITEKSQAVAFWCDPISGHATLYWYRQILGQGPELLVQFQDESVVDDSQLPKDRFSAERLKGVDSTLKIQPAELGDSAMYLCASSHAAGLANEQYFGPGTRLTVT.

As concerns this clone: Other DNA sequences in the sample encode the same CDR3. The chain combines TRBV18 with TRBJ1-4; 7 positions agree with TRBD1. CDR3 length: 13 amino acids. The germline CDR1 and CDR2 sequences are KGHSH and LQKENI. V shed 4 bases, J shed 7 bases, and the junction held 3 bases outside the gene matches. CDR3 region: CASSRQGGEKLFF. The CDR3 bases are TGTGCCAGCTCACGACAGGGAGGTGAAAAACTGTTTTTT.

The chain links TRBV5-1 to TRBJ2-5; 9 nucleotides match TRBD2. V gave up 0 bases and J gave up 6 bases; unmatched junction bases: 3. The CDR3 extends over 14 amino acids. From germline, CDR1 is SGHRS and CDR2 YFSETQ. The CDR3 region is CASSLVSGGQTQYF. In nucleotides, the CDR3 is TGCGCCAGCAGCTTGGTTAGCGGGGGTCAGACCCAGTACTTC.

The rearrangement joins TRBV30 to TRBJ2-5, with D unresolved. V dropped 4 bases and J dropped 3 bases, with 12 bases sitting between them. The CDR3 extends over 13 amino acids. Looked up from germline, CDR1 is GTSNPN and CDR2 is SVGIG (reference sequence). CDR3 sequence reads: CAWNELAEETQYF. In DNA form, the CDR3 reads TGTGCCTGGAACGAACTTGCGGAAGAGACCCAGTACTTC. The whole variable domain, filled in from reference TRBV30 and TRBJ2-5, reads SQTIHQWPATLVQPVGSPLSLECTVEGTSNPNLYWYRQAAGRGLQLLFYSVGIGQISSEVPQNLSASRPQDRQFILSSKKLLLSDSGFYLCAWNELAEETQYFGPGTRLLVL.

The chain recombines TRBV30 with TRBJ2-2, with D maybe TRBD1 (5 bases). Trimming left V 4 bases short and J 0 bases short, with 9 bases between. This CDR3 region has 14 residues. Germline V lookup: CDR1 GTSNPN, CDR2 SVGIG (reference sequence). The CDR3, as DNA: TGTGCCTGGAAAGTGACAGCGAACACCGGGGAGCTGTTTTTT. Translated, it gives CAWKVTANTGELFF.

The V gene is TRBV5-4, the J gene TRBJ2-3, with TRBD2 matching 10 bases. The CDR3 has 17 residues. Per the germline V gene, CDR1 is SGHNT and CDR2 is YYREEE (reference sequence). With 4 bases clipped from V and 6 bases from J, the junction kept 14 bases outside the gene matches. CDR3 residues: CASSRPLPSGGADTQYF. The CDR3 region has the DNA TGTGCCAGCAGCCGCCCCCTCCCGAGCGGGGGGGCGGATACGCAGTATTTT.

The J gene is TRBJ1-1, the V gene TRBV4-1; 7 bases are shared with TRBD1. From germline, CDR1 is MGHRA and CDR2 YSYEKL. The CDR3 spans 13 residues. Unmatched junction bases numbered 4, after V lost 4 bases and J lost 5 bases. CDR3 protein: CASSLGTDTEAFF. DNA of the CDR3: TGCGCCAGCAGCCTGGGGACAGATACTGAAGCTTTCTTT.

The chain carries TRBV29-1 and TRBJ1-4; the D gene is possibly TRBD1 (5 bases). The germline gives CDR1 SQVTM, CDR2 ANQGSEA. This CDR3 is built from 12 residues. Trimming pared 7 bases from V and 11 bases from J, leaving 17 bases between. CDR3 residues: CSGSLGAGKLFF. As DNA, the CDR3 is TGCAGCGGGTCTCTCGGGGCGGGGAAACTGTTTTTT.

The chain carries TRBV7-9 and TRBJ2-7; 8 bases fit TRBD2. Trimming at V came to 1 base and at J to 1 base, leaving 6 bases not matched to a gene. The germline V gene encodes CDR1 SEHNR and CDR2 FQNEAQ (reference sequence). The CDR3 runs 16 residues. The CDR3 DNA sequence: TGTGCCAGCAGCTTAGGTCTAGCGGGCCGATCCTACGAGCAGTACTTC. Protein: CASSLGLAGRSYEQYF.

The chain combines TRBV18 with TRBJ2-3, with D tentatively TRBD2 (5 bases). Germline CDR1 and CDR2: KGHSH and LQKENI. The V end was cut by 5 bases, the J end by 4 bases, with 19 bases between. The CDR3 covers 16 residues. The CDR3 nucleotides read TGTGCCAGCTCAGACCGGGAATACCTTAGGGCAGATACGCAGTATTTT. Translating gives CASSDREYLRADTQYF.

The chain recombines TRBV7-8 with TRBJ2-1, with 9 bases lining up with TRBD2. The V gene's germline CDR1 is SGHVS and CDR2 FQNEAQ. Losses at the gene ends were 5 bases for V and 10 bases for J; bases not matched to a gene: 12. The CDR3 runs 15 residues. This CDR3 reads CASSLRDAGGREQFF. The CDR3 DNA reads TGTGCCAGCAGCCTCCGGGATGCGGGGGGGCGAGAGCAGTTCTTC. The full variable domain, rest sourced from reference TRBV7-8 and TRBJ2-1, is GAGVSQSPRYKVAKRGQDVALRCDPISGHVSLFWYQQALGQGPEFLTYFQNEAQLDKSGLPSDRFFAERPEGSVSTLKIQRTQQEDSAVYLCASSLRDAGGREQFFGPGTRLTVL.

The V call is TRBV28, the J call TRBJ2-7; D perhaps matches TRBD1 (5 bases). Trimming shortened V by 8 bases and J by 6 bases, and 17 bases separated the two germline ends. This CDR3 contains 13 residues. Germline-derived CDR1 and CDR2 are MDHEN and SYDVKM. CDR3 bases: TGTGCCAGCCTCCTGGGGCGAGGCGGCGAGCAGTACTTC. Its protein is CASLLGRGGEQYF.

The chain couples TRBV15 to TRBJ2-5, with 7 nucleotides matching TRBD2. The ends lost 0 bases at V and 1 base at J; junction bases unmatched: 5. The CDR3 covers 16 residues. The V gene's germline CDR1 is LNHNV and CDR2 YYDKDF (reference sequence). The CDR3 region has the DNA TGTGCCACCAGCAGAGATATTGGCGGGGGCCAAGAGACCCAGTACTTC. As protein: CATSRDIGGGQETQYF.

V and J are TRBV5-6 and TRBJ1-3; D not resolved. V lost 6 bases to trimming and J lost 8 bases, with 12 bases between them. This CDR3 spans 12 amino acids. In germline, CDR1 is SGHDT, CDR2 YYEEEE. CDR3 region: CASTREGDTIYF. Here the CDR3 DNA reads TGTGCCAGCACCCGGGAGGGAGACACCATATATTTT.

The CDR3 loop is CASSPEASPSYNEQFF. DNA of the CDR3: TGTGCCAGCAGCCCCGAAGCTAGCCCCTCCTACAATGAGCAGTTCTTC. The V gene is TRBV6-6, the J gene TRBJ2-1; possible D gene TRBD2, 5 bases. The CDR3 length is 16 residues. Germline CDR1 is MNHNY and CDR2 is SVGAGI (reference sequence). The ends were cut back, 6 bases at V and 0 bases at J, with 15 bases in the middle.